One TCR beta chain is described in this entry. No antigen is known for it. This sample is drawn from a study of CD8+ T cells in alopecia areata. Points from the study as a whole: Sequence data from scalp samples additionally include resident alphabeta T cells of normal skin.

The CDR3 is 13 residues long. The germline V gene has CDR1 MNHEY and CDR2 SVGAGI. With 2 bases removed from V and 7 bases from J, the gap between germline ends came to 9 bases. RNA, once extracted, was reverse transcribed into cDNA for use as the sequencing template. Using immunoSEQ multiplex PCR, the repertoire was profiled, and TCRdb retains in-frame clones only, with some absent. The sample records approximately 99,000 clones, under 60% being singletons. The TCR comes from a human donor with alopecia areata. The material sequenced was NKG2D-low CD8+ T cells sorted from blood. The chain carries TRBV6-5 and TRBJ2-1; D call uncertain. CDR3 protein: CASSYLNENEQFF. CDR3 DNA sequence: TGTGCCAGCAGTTACCTAAATGAGAATGAGCAGTTCTTC.